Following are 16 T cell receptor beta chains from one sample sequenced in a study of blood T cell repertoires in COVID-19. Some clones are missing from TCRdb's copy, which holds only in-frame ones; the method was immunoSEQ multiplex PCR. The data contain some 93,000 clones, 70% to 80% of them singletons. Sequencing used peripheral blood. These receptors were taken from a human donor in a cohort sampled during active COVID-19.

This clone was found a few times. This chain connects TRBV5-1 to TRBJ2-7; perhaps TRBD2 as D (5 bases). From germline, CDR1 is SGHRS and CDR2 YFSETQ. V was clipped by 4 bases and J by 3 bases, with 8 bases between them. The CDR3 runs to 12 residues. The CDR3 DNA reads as TGCGCCAGCAGCCTTAGCGACTACGAGCAGTACTTC. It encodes CASSLSDYEQYF.

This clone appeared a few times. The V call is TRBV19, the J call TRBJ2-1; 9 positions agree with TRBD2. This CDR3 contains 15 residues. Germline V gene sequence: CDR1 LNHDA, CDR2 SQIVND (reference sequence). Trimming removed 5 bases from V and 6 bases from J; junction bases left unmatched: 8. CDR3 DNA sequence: TGTGCCAGTAGTCTAATAGCGGGAGAGGCCAATGAGCAGTTCTTC. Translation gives CASSLIAGEANEQFF. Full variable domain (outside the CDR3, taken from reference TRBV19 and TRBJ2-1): DGGITQSPKYLFRKEGQNVTLSCEQNLNHDAMYWYRQDPGQGLRLIYYSQIVNDFQKGDIAEGYSVSREKKESFPLTVTSAQKNPTAFYLCASSLIAGEANEQFFGPGTRLTVL.

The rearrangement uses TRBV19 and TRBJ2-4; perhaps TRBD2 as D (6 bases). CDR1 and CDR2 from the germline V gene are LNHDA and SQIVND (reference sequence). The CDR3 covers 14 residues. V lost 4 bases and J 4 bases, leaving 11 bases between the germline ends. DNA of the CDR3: TGTGCCAGTAGTAACCCGGGAGATAAAAACATTCAGTACTTC. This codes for CASSNPGDKNIQYF.

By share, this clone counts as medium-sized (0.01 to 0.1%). CDR3 nucleotide sequence: TGTGCCAGCAGCTCGGCGGCAGGGCGGGGGAGCTATGGCTACACCTTC. Protein sequence: CASSSAAGRGSYGYTF. The chain combines TRBV7-9 with TRBJ1-2, with a possible D match to TRBD1 (5 bases). Trimming cost V 4 bases and J 4 bases, with 19 bases left between them. The CDR3 length is 16 residues. The germline V gene has CDR1 SEHNR and CDR2 FQNEAQ (reference sequence).

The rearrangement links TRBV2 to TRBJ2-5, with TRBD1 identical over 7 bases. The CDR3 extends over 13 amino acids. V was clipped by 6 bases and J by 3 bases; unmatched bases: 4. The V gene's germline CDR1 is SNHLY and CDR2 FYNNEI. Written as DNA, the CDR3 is TGTGCCAGCAGCACTGGGACAGAAGAGACCCAGTACTTC. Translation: CASSTGTEETQYF.

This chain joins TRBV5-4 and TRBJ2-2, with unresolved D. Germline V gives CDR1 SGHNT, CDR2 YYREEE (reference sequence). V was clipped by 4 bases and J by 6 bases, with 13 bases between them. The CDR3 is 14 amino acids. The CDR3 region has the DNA TGTGCCAGCAGCACCTTTCCCCCGGCCGGGGAGCTGTTTTTT. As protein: CASSTFPPAGELFF.

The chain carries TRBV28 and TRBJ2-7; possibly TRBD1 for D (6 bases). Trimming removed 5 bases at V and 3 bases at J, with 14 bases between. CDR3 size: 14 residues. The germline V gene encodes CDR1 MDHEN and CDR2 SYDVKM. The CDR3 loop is CASSTPTGYYEQYF. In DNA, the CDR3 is TGTGCCAGCAGTACCCCTACAGGGTACTACGAGCAGTACTTC.

This CDR3 reads CASSGPFRELGSAEAFF. The CDR3 DNA follows: TGTGCCAGCAGCGGGCCATTCCGGGAGCTGGGAAGCGCTGAAGCTTTCTTT. This chain uses TRBV5-6 with TRBJ1-1; D not resolved. Germline-derived CDR1 and CDR2 are SGHDT and YYEEEE. V gave up 4 bases and J gave up 6 bases, with 25 bases separating them. CDR3 size: 17 residues.

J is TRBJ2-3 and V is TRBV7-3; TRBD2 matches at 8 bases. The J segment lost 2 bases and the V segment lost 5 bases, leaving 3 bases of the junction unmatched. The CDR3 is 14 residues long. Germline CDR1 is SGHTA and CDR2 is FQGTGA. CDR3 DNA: TGTGCCAGCAGCCCGGGGGGGTTCACAGATACGCAGTATTTT. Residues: CASSPGGFTDTQYF.

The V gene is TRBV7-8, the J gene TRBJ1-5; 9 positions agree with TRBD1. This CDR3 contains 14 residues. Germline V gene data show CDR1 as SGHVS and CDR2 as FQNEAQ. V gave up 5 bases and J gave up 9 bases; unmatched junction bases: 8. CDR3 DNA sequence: TGTGCCAGCAGCGCGCTGGACAGGGGTATGCCCCAGCATTTT. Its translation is CASSALDRGMPQHF.

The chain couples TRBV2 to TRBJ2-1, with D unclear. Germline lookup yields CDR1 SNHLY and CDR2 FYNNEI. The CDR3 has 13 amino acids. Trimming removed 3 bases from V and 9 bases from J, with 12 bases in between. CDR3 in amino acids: CASSDGIHAEQFF. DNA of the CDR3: TGTGCCAGCAGTGATGGCATACATGCTGAGCAGTTCTTC.

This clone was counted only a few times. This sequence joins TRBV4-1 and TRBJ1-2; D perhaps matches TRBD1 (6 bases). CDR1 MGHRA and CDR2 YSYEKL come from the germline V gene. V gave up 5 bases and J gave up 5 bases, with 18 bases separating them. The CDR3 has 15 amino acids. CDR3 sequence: CASSTDGGARYGYTF. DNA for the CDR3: TGCGCCAGCAGCACGGACGGGGGGGCAAGGTATGGCTACACCTTC.

CDR3 region: CASSKDRVTDTQYF. CDR3 bases: TGTGCCAGCAGCAAGGACAGAGTCACAGATACGCAGTATTTT. V usage is TRBV7-6 and J usage is TRBJ2-3; TRBD1 is a possible D gene (6 bases). V lost 5 bases and J lost 2, with 11 bases in between. The CDR3 length is 14 residues. Germline V gene sequence: CDR1 SGHVS, CDR2 FNYEAQ.

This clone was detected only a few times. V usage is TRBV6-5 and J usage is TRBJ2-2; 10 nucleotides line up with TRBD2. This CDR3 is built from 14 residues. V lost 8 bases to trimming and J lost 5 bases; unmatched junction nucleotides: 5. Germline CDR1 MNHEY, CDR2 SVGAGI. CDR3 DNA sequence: TGTGCCAGCCTAGCGGGGGAAGGTACCGGGGAGCTGTTTTTT. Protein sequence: CASLAGEGTGELFF.

In nucleotides, the CDR3 is TGTGCCAGCAGCGACGGGACTACCACAGAGTTTGGAGATACGCAGTATTTT. Its protein product is CASSDGTTTEFGDTQYF. The chain recombines TRBV9 with TRBJ2-3; 7 bases match TRBD2. There are 17 residues in the CDR3. The V and J ends lost 3 bases and 5 bases, in that order; junction bases with no gene match: 15. From germline, CDR1 is SGDLS and CDR2 YYNGEE.

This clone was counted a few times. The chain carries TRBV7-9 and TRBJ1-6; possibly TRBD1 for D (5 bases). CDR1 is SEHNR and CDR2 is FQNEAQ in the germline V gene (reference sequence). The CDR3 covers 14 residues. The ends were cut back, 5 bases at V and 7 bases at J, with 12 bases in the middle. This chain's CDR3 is CASSGTFPNSPLHF. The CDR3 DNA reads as TGTGCCAGCAGCGGGACTTTCCCGAATTCACCCCTCCACTTT.